This T cell receptor (beta chain) was sequenced for a study of regulatory T cells in long-lasting Graves disease. J was trimmed by 6 bases and V by 6 bases; bases with no gene match: 12. The CDR3 is 15 amino acids. Per germline, CDR1 DFQATT and CDR2 SNEGSKA (reference sequence). The table lists this clonotype with many counts. Its target is not known. Investigators prepared the TCR beta libraries by applying iRepertoire HTBI primers and Arm-PCR of CDR3 regions. Under the authors' procedure: From all samples, identification returned over 11 TRBJ and 60 or so TRBV segments. TCRdb independently ran MiXCR on the multiplex PCR reads; one entry per CDR3 protein. In this record, the V and J calls reflect TCRdb's handling and not the investigators' own analysis. The table shows about 360,000 distinct CDR3 sequences, with around 15% occurring only once. Study-level points and caveats: A limited number of samples was an acknowledged limitation.

Noted time point: newly diagnosed GD, antithyroid drugs for less than 3 months. There was RNA extracted from PBMCs, and the TCR library was made from it. These same records also appear under a second study, on T cells in Graves' hyperthyroidism and ophthalmopathy. That paper states: In the first-round RT-PCR of the TCR CDR3, the HTBI primer set was used. The model identified upcoming ophthalmopathy a median roughly 6 months ahead of onset.

Sequencing used peripheral blood mononuclear cells (PBMCs), obtained at new diagnosis, from a patient treated with antithyroid drugs. The source is a woman younger than 35 with Graves disease. The chain couples TRBV20-1 to TRBJ2-7; 12 bases line up with TRBD2. The CDR3 region has the DNA TGCAGTGCCGAAGAGGTTGGACTAGCGGGACTCGAGCAGTACTTC. Its protein product is CSAEEVGLAGLEQYF.